The next 26 T cell receptor beta chains were all read from a single sample in a study of PD-L1 blockade in urothelial cancer. Sequencing used immunoSEQ multiplex PCR; TCRdb keeps in-frame clones, though not all of them. The top ten hold 3% to 4% of the sample, which has tens of thousands of clones, roughly 79% seen once. Time point denoted: pretreatment peripheral blood. The starting material was PBMCs, obtained around atezolizumab (anti-PD-L1) treatment. The receptors derive from a man between 65 and 79 years old with urothelial cancer.

The J gene is TRBJ2-6, the V gene TRBV7-9; D gene uncertain. From germline, CDR1 is SEHNR and CDR2 FQNEAQ (reference sequence). Trimming took 1 base from V and 4 from J, leaving 8 bases between them. The CDR3 is 15 residues long. The CDR3 is CASSLVGSGANVLTF. For the CDR3, the DNA is TGTGCCAGCAGCTTAGTGGGTAGCGGGGCCAACGTCCTGACTTTC.

The chain is built from TRBV19 and TRBJ2-7; TRBD1 is a possible D gene (6 bases). The germline CDR1 and CDR2 sequences are LNHDA and SQIVND (reference sequence). There are 15 residues in the CDR3. V gave up 2 bases and J gave up 4 bases, with 15 bases separating them. CDR3 DNA sequence: TGTGCCAGTAGTATAAAGGGGGACGCCTCGTACGAGCAGTACTTC. Its translation is CASSIKGDASYEQYF.

The J gene is TRBJ2-1, the V gene TRBV10-3; 10 bases line up with TRBD1. J was trimmed by 10 bases and V by 0 bases; bases with no gene match: 9. Germline-derived CDR1 and CDR2 are ENHRY and SYGVKD. This CDR3 has 16 residues. In DNA, the CDR3 is TGTGCCATCAGTGAGTCGATGGGACAGGGGACGTGGGAGCAGTTCTTC. Translating gives CAISESMGQGTWEQFF.

The rearrangement links TRBV5-1 to TRBJ1-2; 10 bases are a match to TRBD1. V gave up 2 bases and J gave up 4 bases; unmatched junction bases: 5. The CDR3 extends over 15 amino acids. In germline, CDR1 is SGHRS, CDR2 YFSETQ. CDR3 coding DNA: TGCGCCAGCAGCTTCGGGACAGGGGACATCTATGGCTACACCTTC. Protein product: CASSFGTGDIYGYTF.

V is TRBV5-1 and J is TRBJ2-2; 10 bases are a match to TRBD1. The J segment lost 5 bases and the V segment lost 5 bases, leaving 6 bases of the junction unmatched. The germline V gene encodes CDR1 SGHRS and CDR2 YFSETQ. The CDR3 length is 15 residues. CDR3 in DNA: TGCGCCAGCAGTCAGACAGGGGGCCAGACCGGGGAGCTGTTTTTT. Translated, it gives CASSQTGGQTGELFF. Supplemented by reference TRBV5-1 and TRBJ2-2, the full variable domain reads KAGVTQTPRYLIKTRGQQVTLSCSPISGHRSVSWYQQTPGQGLQFLFEYFSETQRNKGNFPGRFSGRQFSNSRSEMNVSTLELGDSALYLCASSQTGGQTGELFFGEGSRLTVL.

The J gene is TRBJ2-3, the V gene TRBV10-2; 11 bases are a match to TRBD2. V dropped 11 bases and J dropped 7; count of bases not matched to a gene: 8. This CDR3 spans 13 amino acids. From germline, CDR1 is WSHSY and CDR2 SAAADI. CDR3 region: CAGAGTSGNTQYF. The CDR3 nucleotides read TGCGCCGGCGCGGGGACTAGCGGTAATACGCAGTATTTT.

In this sample, this clone turned up many times. Other nucleotide sequences in the sample specify the same CDR3. The V call is TRBV5-1, the J call TRBJ2-5; D remains ambiguous. CDR1 and CDR2 from the germline V gene are SGHRS and YFSETQ. V lost 2 bases to trimming and J lost 0 bases, with 5 bases between them. The CDR3 loop spans 13 amino acids. CDR3 nucleotides: TGCGCCAGCAGCTTAAGCAACCAAGAGACCCAGTACTTC. Amino acid sequence: CASSLSNQETQYF.

This chain connects TRBV19 to TRBJ2-2, with D possibly matching TRBD1 (5 bases). V lost 7 bases, J lost 2 bases, and 8 bases lay in between. This CDR3 contains 13 residues. Germline V gene lookup returns CDR1 LNHDA and CDR2 SQIVND (reference sequence). DNA of the CDR3: TGTGCCAGTACGGACACAAACACCGGGGAGCTGTTTTTT. Residues: CASTDTNTGELFF.

The gene calls are TRBV5-4 and TRBJ1-2, with a tentative D call TRBD1 (6 bases). This CDR3 spans 12 amino acids. V lost 0 bases and J lost 6, with 6 bases in between. The germline CDR1 and CDR2 sequences are SGHNT and YYREEE (reference sequence). This CDR3 is CASSLGQDGYTF. Written as DNA, the CDR3 is TGTGCCAGCAGCTTGGGACAGGATGGCTACACCTTC.

V and J are TRBV18 and TRBJ1-1; 7 bases align to TRBD1. V gave up 3 bases and J gave up 11 bases; unmatched junction bases: 12. This CDR3 region has 14 residues. Germline assignment: CDR1 KGHSH and CDR2 LQKENI. The CDR3 here is CASSPSLNRGSAFF. The CDR3 DNA reads TGTGCCAGCTCACCGTCACTAAACAGGGGTTCTGCTTTCTTT.

The gene calls are TRBV28 and TRBJ2-3; maybe TRBD2 (5 bases). The CDR3 totals 13 residues. V gave up 5 bases and J gave up 5 bases, with 11 bases separating them. The germline CDR1 and CDR2 sequences are MDHEN and SYDVKM. The CDR3 DNA sequence: TGTGCCAGCAGTGGAGAGGGCCAAGATACGCAGTATTTT. This gives the protein CASSGEGQDTQYF.

The chain is built from TRBV5-1 and TRBJ2-1, with 7 bases fitting TRBD2. Germline V lookup: CDR1 SGHRS, CDR2 YFSETQ. This CDR3 region has 17 residues. V shed 0 bases, J shed 4 bases, and the junction held 10 bases outside the gene matches. The CDR3 reads CASSLAVASGIYNEQFF. The DNA of the CDR3 is TGCGCCAGCAGCTTGGCCGTCGCTAGCGGAATATACAATGAGCAGTTCTTC.

This rearrangement joins TRBV2 to TRBJ1-1, with D tentatively TRBD1 (6 bases). Trimming stripped 6 bases from V and 0 bases from J, with 11 bases between. This CDR3 spans 14 amino acids. Germline CDR1 is SNHLY and CDR2 is FYNNEI. For the CDR3, the DNA is TGTGCCAGCAGCTTCACAGGGATGAACACTGAAGCTTTCTTT. It yields the protein CASSFTGMNTEAFF.

This chain connects TRBV27 to TRBJ2-4; D might be TRBD2 (5 bases). Germline CDR1 is MNHEY and CDR2 is SMNVEV (reference sequence). Trimming shortened V by 2 bases and J by 6 bases, and 11 bases separated the two germline ends. CDR3 length: 14 residues. CDR3 DNA: TGTGCCAGCAGTTTAGGAGGTGACGGAAACATTCAGTACTTC. As protein: CASSLGGDGNIQYF.

J is TRBJ1-2 and V is TRBV6-6; a possible D gene is TRBD1 (5 bases). The CDR3 length is 16 residues. CDR1 is MNHNY, CDR2 SVGAGI, per germline (reference sequence). Between the trimmed V and J ends, which lost 0 bases and 6 bases, there was a span of 17 bases. For the CDR3, the DNA is TGTGCCAGCAGTTACTCGGGGGGTAGAGGGCTAGATGGCTACACCTTC. Residues: CASSYSGGRGLDGYTF.

This clone was counted a single time. V is TRBV5-1 and J is TRBJ2-2; 8 bases are a match to TRBD1. The germline V gene encodes CDR1 SGHRS and CDR2 YFSETQ. V dropped 1 base and J dropped 5; count of bases not matched to a gene: 4. This CDR3 is built from 15 residues. In nucleotides, the CDR3 is TGCGCCAGCAGCTTGACCAGGGGGCGTACCGGGGAGCTGTTTTTT. As protein: CASSLTRGRTGELFF. The variable domain in full, completed from reference TRBV5-1 and TRBJ2-2, reads KAGVTQTPRYLIKTRGQQVTLSCSPISGHRSVSWYQQTPGQGLQFLFEYFSETQRNKGNFPGRFSGRQFSNSRSEMNVSTLELGDSALYLCASSLTRGRTGELFFGEGSRLTVL.

This sequence joins TRBV6-5 and TRBJ1-1, with a possible D match to TRBD1 (6 bases). This CDR3 is 14 amino acids long. The germline gives CDR1 MNHEY, CDR2 SVGAGI. Trimming pared 2 bases from V and 1 base from J, leaving 8 bases between. CDR3 coding DNA: TGTGCCAGCAGTTACACAGGGAAGAACACTGAAGCTTTCTTT. This translates into CASSYTGKNTEAFF.

This clone was counted once. The chain links TRBV28 to TRBJ2-3, with 10 bases identical to TRBD2. This CDR3 is 15 amino acids long. The germline CDR1 and CDR2 sequences are MDHEN and SYDVKM. The junction had 12 bases not matched to a gene; V was cut back by 9 bases and J by 6 bases. The CDR3 DNA reads as TGTGCCAGGGCGTCTAGCGGGGGCGCCGTGGATACGCAGTATTTT. Translation gives CARASSGGAVDTQYF.

V is TRBV18 and J is TRBJ1-5; tentatively, D is TRBD1 (6 bases). Germline values: CDR1 KGHSH, CDR2 LQKENI. Trimming removed 6 bases from V and 6 bases from J, with 12 bases in between. This CDR3 contains 13 residues. The DNA for the CDR3 is TGTGCCAGCTCCCGAGGACAGACTCAGCCCCAGCATTTT. Protein sequence: CASSRGQTQPQHF.

The CDR3 protein is CASSNIPGQGPGDTQYF. DNA for the CDR3: TGTGCCAGCAGCAACATTCCGGGACAGGGCCCGGGAGATACGCAGTATTTT. The chain employs TRBV7-9 and TRBJ2-3, with 9 nucleotides matching TRBD1. This CDR3 is built from 17 residues. In germline, CDR1 is SEHNR, CDR2 FQNEAQ (reference sequence). V shed 5 bases, J shed 5 bases, and the junction held 14 bases outside the gene matches.

In its sample, this clone was seen once. The chain has TRBV18 and TRBJ2-6, with D possibly matching TRBD2 (5 bases). Between the trimmed V and J ends, which lost 6 bases and 3 bases, there was a span of 15 bases. Germline CDR1 reads KGHSH; CDR2 reads LQKENI. This CDR3 spans 16 amino acids. The CDR3 nucleotides read TGTGCCAGCTCCCCTCGCCCGAGCGGTGGGGCCAACGTCCTGACTTTC. Protein: CASSPRPSGGANVLTF. Full variable domain (missing parts from reference TRBV18 and TRBJ2-6): NAGVMQNPRHLVRRRGQEARLRCSPMKGHSHVYWYRQLPEEGLKFMVYLQKENIIDESGMPKERFSAEFPKEGPSILRIQQVVRGDSAAYFCASSPRPSGGANVLTFGAGSRLTVL.

The chain joins TRBV7-6 to TRBJ2-7; 10 bases align to TRBD2. V lost 6 bases and J lost 2; bases outside the gene matches: 4. This CDR3 comprises 14 residues. From germline, CDR1 is SGHVS and CDR2 FNYEAQ. CDR3 bases: TGTGCCAGCAGTCGGACTAGCGGACCCTACGAGCAGTACTTC. This translates into CASSRTSGPYEQYF.

This clone was seen a handful of times. The chain uses TRBV19 and TRBJ2-5; 8 bases agree with TRBD1. The CDR3 consists of 14 residues. V trimming: 4 bases; J trimming: 5 bases; junction bases outside the gene matches: 6. Per the germline V gene, CDR1 is LNHDA and CDR2 is SQIVND (reference sequence). CDR3 sequence: CASSTQGARETQYF. The CDR3 nucleotides read TGTGCCAGTAGTACTCAGGGGGCGCGTGAGACCCAGTACTTC.

This chain connects TRBV19 to TRBJ2-2; possibly TRBD2 for D (5 bases). Germline V gives CDR1 LNHDA, CDR2 SQIVND (reference sequence). The CDR3 sequence is 14 residues long. V was clipped by 8 bases and J by 3 bases, with 13 bases between them. CDR3 protein: CASGGRADTGELFF. As DNA, the CDR3 is TGTGCCAGTGGAGGCCGGGCTGACACCGGGGAGCTGTTTTTT.

This clone was counted only a few times. The V and J genes are TRBV5-4 and TRBJ2-2, with D possibly matching TRBD1 (5 bases). In germline, CDR1 is SGHNT, CDR2 YYREEE (reference sequence). Trimming took off 0 bases at V and 4 bases at J, with 10 bases between the two ends. The CDR3 spans 15 residues. Written as DNA, the CDR3 is TGTGCCAGCAGCTTGGGGGCAGGGCCCACCGGGGAGCTGTTTTTT. It is translated as CASSLGAGPTGELFF.

J is TRBJ1-1 and V is TRBV7-3; TRBD1 might be the D (6 bases). V lost 4 bases to trimming and J lost 5 bases, with 17 bases between them. Per germline, CDR1 SGHTA and CDR2 FQGTGA. The CDR3 totals 15 residues. The CDR3 DNA sequence: TGTGCCAGCAGCTCCACAGGGCTCGGAGGAACTGAAGCTTTCTTT. Encoded protein: CASSSTGLGGTEAFF.